The text below deals with one T cell receptor (beta chain). This receptor's antigen is unknown. No quality values exist for individual bases; no much larger clone is one base distant. This entry comes from a study of read filtering for tumor transcriptome and immune sequencing (dated by TCRdb to the early 2020s). Study-wide context: The cohort had approximately 16 male and some 15 female patients with a mean age of roughly 64 years, ranging from about 45 to 85. By revised international staging, roughly 8 patients were R-ISS I, about 15 were R-ISS II and about seven were R-ISS III. A main aim was a read-filtering strategy for immune repertoire data, specifically whether clonotypes supported by a single read should be removed. TCR repertoires obtained by targeted immune repertoire sequencing and by bulk whole-transcriptome sequencing performed on the same bone marrow samples were compared. Whole-transcriptome libraries were prepared with the TruSeq RNA Access Library Prep Kit after DNase treatment. TCR-region mapped reads per sample ranged from about 3.5 to 11 million with IR-seq versus only roughly 80 to 1273 with RNA-seq. Overall results and qualifications from the work: Rather than purified T cells, the sorted CD138-negative fraction was a mixed bone marrow immune population. The correlation between IR-seq and RNA-seq shared clonotype proportions was increased by removal of single-read clonotypes. Compared with RNA-seq, IR-seq captured clonotypes at much greater depth and more reliably, and a smaller IR-seq throughput was enough to identify most of the shared clonotypes. In IR-seq, single-read clonotypes were approximately 82% of clonotypes but around 3.6% of total reads; in RNA-seq they were 70% to 75% of clonotypes and more than 40% of reads.

Each patient had bone marrow sampled at the time of active disease. Isolation of bone marrow mononuclear cells was performed by Ficoll-Hypaque density gradient centrifugation. CD138-negative cells were obtained by negative selection after labeling with CD138 magnetic microbeads on a MACS separator, removing myeloma plasma cells. Flow cytometry on an Attune NxT with CD138 antibodies was used to check the purity of the isolated cells. Total RNA was extracted using TRIzol reagent and was quantified on a NanoDrop spectrophotometer. Paired RNA-seq and IR-seq were performed on each patient's CD138-negative bone marrow sample. Inclusive of the bounding cysteine and phenylalanine, the CDR3 is 15 residues long. Only CDR3 DNA is held: 45 bases, read in frame from base 1. Trimming takes 4 bases off V and 2 bases off J; junction bases not matched to a gene: 8. Via the germline V gene (reference sequence), CDR1 is PRHDT and CDR2 FYEKMQ.

Starting from 350 to 450 ng RNA, TCR libraries were constructed with the Immunoverse kit using molecular barcoded adaptors that cover the alpha/delta and beta/gamma chains. The same RNA used for transcriptome sequencing was used for TCR library preparation. Sequencing of TCR libraries was carried out on an Illumina HiSeq 4000 with 2 x 150 cycles. In the source study's methods: Using MiXCR, which included quality filtering and error correction, TCR reads were aligned to human V, D, J and C references and then assembled into CDR3 clonotypes. The tcR package in R was used for analysis of clonotype counts and gene usage diversity. Raw mapping reads were checked after the RNA-seq reads had been mapped by STAR aligner version 2.5.3a onto the human GRCh37 genome. To test how sequencing depth affects detected clonotypes, IR-seq fastq files were randomly downsampled with Seqtk 1.3. TCRdb handled the public reads itself, with Q25 trimming in fastp and clone calling in MiXCR, and kept productive beta chains. Entries that share a CDR3 protein sequence are merged under the most common genes and DNA. These V and J calls are TCRdb output, not the study's own analysis. This sample has about 57,000 distinct CDR3 sequences in its table, and 20% to 25% of those were observed once. The top ten hold about a sixth of the sample.

The sequenced material came from a population of CD138-negative cells sorted from bone marrow. Explained via the paper, the cell subset or site label denotes: bone marrow mononuclear cells depleted of CD138+ plasma/myeloma cells by negative magnetic selection. The TCR comes from a donor aged 40 or older with multiple myeloma. The V gene is TRBV13 and the J gene is TRBJ2-7, with 7 junctional bases fitting TRBD1. The DNA sequence is TGTGCCAGCAGCTCTCCCCGGGACAGAGCCTACGAGCAGTACTTC. Its protein reads: CASSSPRDRAYEQYF.